This TCR beta chain was documented in a study of blood T cell repertoires in COVID-19. Study as a whole: The cDNA or gDNA used as material had been derived from T cells, B-cell-depleted T cells, or PBMCs.

Followed longitudinally, the Seattle patients had been enrolled during active infection. The CDR3 is 16 residues long. Trimming pared 6 bases from V and 0 bases from J, leaving 15 bases between. Per the germline V gene, CDR1 is MNHEY and CDR2 is SVGEGT. In the source study's methods: Quantification of nucleated cells was approximated via reference gene primer amplification. Measured with immunoSEQ multiplex PCR; TCRdb has only the in-frame clones, and not every one. V, J and clone size derive from that table, while D and trimming were established from the DNA sequence. The table lists around 270,000 clones, around 90% of them singletons.

The TCR comes from a woman in her fifties or sixties with COVID-19, enrolled during active disease. Material for sequencing was peripheral blood. The chain carries TRBV6-2 or TRBV6-3 and TRBJ1-5; no firm D call. DNA for the CDR3: TGTGCCAGCAGCCCTCCTAGGTTGAGTAGCAATCAGCCCCAGCATTTT. As protein: CASSPPRLSSNQPQHF.